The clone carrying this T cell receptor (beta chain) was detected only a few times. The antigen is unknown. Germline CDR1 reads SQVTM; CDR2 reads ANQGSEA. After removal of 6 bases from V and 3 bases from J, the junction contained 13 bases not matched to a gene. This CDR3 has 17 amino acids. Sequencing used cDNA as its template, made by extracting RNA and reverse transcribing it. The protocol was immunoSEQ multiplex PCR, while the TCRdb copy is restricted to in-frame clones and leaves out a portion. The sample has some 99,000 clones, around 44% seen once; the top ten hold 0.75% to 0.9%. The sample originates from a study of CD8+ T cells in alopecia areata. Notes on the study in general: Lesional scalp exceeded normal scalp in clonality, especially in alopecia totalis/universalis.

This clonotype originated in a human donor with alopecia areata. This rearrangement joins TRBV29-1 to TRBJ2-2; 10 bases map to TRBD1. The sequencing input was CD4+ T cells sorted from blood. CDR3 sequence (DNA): TGCAGCGTGCGCCCTTGGGGGACAGGGGACGACACCGGGGAGCTGTTTTTT. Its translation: CSVRPWGTGDDTGELFF.